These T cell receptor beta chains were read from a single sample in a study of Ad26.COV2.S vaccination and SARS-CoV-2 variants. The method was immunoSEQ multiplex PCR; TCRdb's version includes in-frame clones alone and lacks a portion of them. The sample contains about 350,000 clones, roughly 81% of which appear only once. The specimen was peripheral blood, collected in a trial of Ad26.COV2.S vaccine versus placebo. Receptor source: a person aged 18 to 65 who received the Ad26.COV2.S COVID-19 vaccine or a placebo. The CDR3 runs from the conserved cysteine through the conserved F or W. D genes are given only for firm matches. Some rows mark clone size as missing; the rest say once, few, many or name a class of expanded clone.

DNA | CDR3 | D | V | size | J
TGTGCCAGCAGCCGACTAGCGGGAGGGTCCTCCACCTACGAGCAGTACTTC | CASSRLAGGSSTYEQYF | TRBD2 | TRBV6-6 | . | TRBJ2-7
TGTGCCAGCAGTCCCGCCCGGGGGGCGGCCCAGCATTTT | CASSPARGAAQHF | . | TRBV6-2/TRBV6-3 | . | TRBJ1-5
TGCGCCAGCAGCCCCGGTGAGGAGACCCAGTACTTC | CASSPGEETQYF | . | TRBV5-1 | . | TRBJ2-5
TGTGCCAGCAGTGACGGTCCAGGGGCGCCCTACGAGCAGTACTTC | CASSDGPGAPYEQYF | . | TRBV2 | . | TRBJ2-7
TGTGCCAGCTCACTCCAGGGTAGCTACAATGAGCAGTTCTTC | CASSLQGSYNEQFF | . | TRBV18 | . | TRBJ2-1
TGTGCCAGCTCACCACCGAGCGGGAGGACCGGGGAGCTGTTTTTT | CASSPPSGRTGELFF | TRBD2 | TRBV18 | many | TRBJ2-2
TGTGCCAGCAGTTACGAGGGAGGGCCTATGAATGAGCAGTTCTTC | CASSYEGGPMNEQFF | TRBD2 | TRBV6-5 | once | TRBJ2-1
TGTGCCAGCGGGAAGGGAAGCAACGAGCAGTACTTC | CASGKGSNEQYF | . | TRBV2 | . | TRBJ2-7
TGTGCCAGCTCAATCAACAGGGCCCAGGTTTCCTACGAGCAGTACTTC | CASSINRAQVSYEQYF | . | TRBV18 | . | TRBJ2-7
TGTGCCAGCAGTGCCACTTATCGCTACGAGCAGTACTTC | CASSATYRYEQYF | . | TRBV2 | . | TRBJ2-7
TGTGCCAGCAGGTCTGGACAGAACTATGGCTACACCTTC | CASRSGQNYGYTF | . | TRBV5-6 | . | TRBJ1-2
TGCGCCAGCAGCTTTGTAGCGGGAGACAATGAGCAGTTCTTC | CASSFVAGDNEQFF | TRBD2 | TRBV5-1 | . | TRBJ2-1
TGCGCCAGCAGCCAAGATCGGGGGAACACCGGGGAGCTGTTTTTT | CASSQDRGNTGELFF | . | TRBV4-3 | . | TRBJ2-2
TGTGCCAGCAGCGTAGCGGCGGGGGGGCTCAATGAGCAGTTCTTC | CASSVAAGGLNEQFF | TRBD2 | TRBV9 | . | TRBJ2-1
TGTGCCAGCACCCTAGACCCAACCCCCGGTTCACCCCTCCACTTT | CASTLDPTPGSPLHF | . | TRBV28 | . | TRBJ1-6
TGTGCCAGCAGTTACGGCTGGCTAGCGGGTAACGAGCAGTACTTC | CASSYGWLAGNEQYF | TRBD2 | TRBV6-5 | . | TRBJ2-7
TGTGCCAGCAGTCTAACCCTTAGCTCCTACGAGCAGTACTTC | CASSLTLSSYEQYF | . | TRBV27 | few | TRBJ2-7
TGTGCCACCGGACAGGGGTCACGGGAGACCCAGTACTTC | CATGQGSRETQYF | TRBD1 | TRBV24-1 | few | TRBJ2-5
TGTGCCAGCAGCTTAAGTTGGGTAACCGGGGAGCTGTTTTTT | CASSLSWVTGELFF | . | TRBV7-6 | once | TRBJ2-2
TGTGCCACCCGCTGGGGACAGGGAGGGGAGACCCAGTACTTC | CATRWGQGGETQYF | TRBD1 | TRBV15 | . | TRBJ2-5
TGTGCCAGCAGCTTCCCATACCTGAATTCACCCCTCCACTTT | CASSFPYLNSPLHF | . | TRBV7-9 | . | TRBJ1-6
TGTGCCAGCAGCTTAAAACTAGCGGGCACAGATACGCAGTATTTT | CASSLKLAGTDTQYF | TRBD2 | TRBV7-8 | . | TRBJ2-3
TGTGCCAGCAGTGGAGCGGGGGGGTGGACCGGGGAGCTGTTTTTT | CASSGAGGWTGELFF | TRBD2 | TRBV2 | . | TRBJ2-2
TGTGCCAGCAGCCAAAGACTAGCGGGAGGCCCTGGGCGAGAGACCCAGTACTTC | CASSQRLAGGPGRETQYF | TRBD2 | TRBV14 | . | TRBJ2-5
TGCGCCAGCAGCTTTGGGGGGGTGAACACCGGGGAGCTGTTTTTT | CASSFGGVNTGELFF | TRBD2 | TRBV5-1 | once | TRBJ2-2
TGTGCCAGTAGTAGAGGCGGTATGGCAGGGGGTCGCCAGCCCCAGCATTTT | CASSRGGMAGGRQPQHF | TRBD1 | TRBV19 | . | TRBJ1-5